The clone carrying this T cell receptor (beta chain) was counted at least ten times. Its antigen is currently unknown. Losses at the gene ends were 6 bases for V and 7 bases for J; bases not matched to a gene: 9. Germline-derived CDR1 and CDR2 are MRHNA and SNTAGT. This CDR3 spans 15 amino acids. The donors, healthy adults who were HIV-negative, had experienced no recent acute infections or vaccinations. This sample is drawn from a study of shared clonotypes between healthy human individuals. Overall study results and limits: Measured sharing among donors was expected to vary with sequencing depth.

Unsorted PBMC samples were amplified in replicate PCRs containing 300 ng DNA, about 28,000 T cell genomes. Generated by immunoSEQ multiplex PCR, the TCRdb table keeps only in-frame clones and is missing some. The sample contains hundreds of thousands of clones, around 77% of which appear only once. The clonotype originates from a woman in her thirties or forties in good health. Some clones in this sample may be carry-over from other donors' samples. The chain links TRBV6-4 to TRBJ2-1; TRBD2 agrees at 10 bases. The sample was PBMCs. Here the CDR3 reads CASSPESSGGNEQFF. The CDR3 DNA reads as TGTGCCAGCAGCCCGGAGAGTAGCGGGGGGAATGAGCAGTTCTTC.